This section outlines one T cell receptor (beta chain) sequence together with its context. Its specificity is not known. The PCR made use of 60 Vbeta and 13 Jbeta primers. Sequencing used immunoSEQ multiplex PCR; TCRdb keeps in-frame clones, though not all of them. The sample shows 150,000 to 200,000 clones, roughly 8.7% of them seen only once. V lost 3 bases, J lost 3 bases, and 7 bases stayed unmatched. In germline, CDR1 is KGHSH, CDR2 LQKENI. The CDR3 sequence is 15 residues long. The entry originates in a study of cytomegalovirus exposure and HLA in healthy donors. Study-wide background: Earlier findings included about 120 million unique TCR beta sequences obtained from 150 million to 200 million T cells.

Study-wide points: It was fewer than 200 TCR beta chains that were listed as cytomegalovirus-associated. Per published accounts, TCR beta sequences correctly predicted the HLA-A and HLA-B alleles of most subjects. Follow-up analysis seemed to connect common viral pathogens with several of the most significant clusters identified.

The receptor's source is a woman in her twenties or thirties in good health and CMV-seropositive. What was sequenced was PBMCs. The V call is TRBV18, the J call TRBJ1-2; 7 nucleotides align to TRBD1. In nucleotides, the CDR3 is TGTGCCAGCTCACCGCAACAGGGGTCTGACTATGGCTACACCTTC. This encodes CASSPQQGSDYGYTF. Full variable domain (rest looked up from reference TRBV18 and TRBJ1-2): NAGVMQNPRHLVRRRGQEARLRCSPMKGHSHVYWYRQLPEEGLKFMVYLQKENIIDESGMPKERFSAEFPKEGPSILRIQQVVRGDSAAYFCASSPQQGSDYGYTFGSGTRLTVV.